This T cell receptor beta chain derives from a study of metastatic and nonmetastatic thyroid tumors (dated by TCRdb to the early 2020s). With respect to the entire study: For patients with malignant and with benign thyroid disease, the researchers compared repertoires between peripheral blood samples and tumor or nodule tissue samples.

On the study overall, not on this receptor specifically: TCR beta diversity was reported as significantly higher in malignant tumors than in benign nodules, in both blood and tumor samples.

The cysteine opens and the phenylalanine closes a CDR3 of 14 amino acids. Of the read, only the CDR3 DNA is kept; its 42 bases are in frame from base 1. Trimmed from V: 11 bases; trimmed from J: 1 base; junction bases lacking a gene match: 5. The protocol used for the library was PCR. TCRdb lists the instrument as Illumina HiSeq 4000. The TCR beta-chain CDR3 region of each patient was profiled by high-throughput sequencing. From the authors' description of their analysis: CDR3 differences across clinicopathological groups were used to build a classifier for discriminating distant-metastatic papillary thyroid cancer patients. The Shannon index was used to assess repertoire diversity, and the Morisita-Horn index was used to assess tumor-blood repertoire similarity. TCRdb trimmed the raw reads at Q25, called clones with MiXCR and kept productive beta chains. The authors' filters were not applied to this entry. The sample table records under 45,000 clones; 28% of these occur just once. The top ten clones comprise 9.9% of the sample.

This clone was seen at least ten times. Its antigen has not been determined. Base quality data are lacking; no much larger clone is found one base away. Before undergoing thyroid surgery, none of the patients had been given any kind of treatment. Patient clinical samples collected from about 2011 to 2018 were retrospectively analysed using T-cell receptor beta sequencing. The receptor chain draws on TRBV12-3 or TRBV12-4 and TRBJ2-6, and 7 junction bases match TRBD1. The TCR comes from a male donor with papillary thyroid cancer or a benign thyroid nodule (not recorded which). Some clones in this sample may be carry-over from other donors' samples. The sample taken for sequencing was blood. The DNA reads TGTGCCTGCCAGACAGGGTCTGGGGCCAACGTCCTGACTTTC. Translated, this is CACQTGSGANVLTF.